The 22 T cell receptor beta chains listed next were all sequenced from one sample in a study of blood T cell repertoires in COVID-19. Method: immunoSEQ multiplex PCR; TCRdb's copy keeps in-frame clones and lacks some. Of under 400,000 clones in the sample, roughly 89% were seen once. The sequencing sample was made of peripheral blood. The receptors derive from a man between 18 and 35 years old with active or convalescent COVID-19.

The CDR3 DNA sequence: TGTGCCAGCAGCTTAGCTCACAGGGCGGAAGGCTACACCTTC. Translation: CASSLAHRAEGYTF. The chain has TRBV7-2 and TRBJ1-2, with TRBD1 as a possible D gene (6 bases). Germline CDR1 is SGHTA and CDR2 is FQGNSA. The CDR3 contains 14 residues. V dropped 0 bases and J dropped 8 bases, with 13 bases sitting between them.

This sequence joins TRBV19 and TRBJ1-6; tentative D call: TRBD1 (6 bases). V was clipped by 1 base and J by 11 bases, with 15 bases between them. Germline assignment: CDR1 LNHDA and CDR2 SQIVND (reference sequence). The CDR3 has 15 residues. Here the CDR3 DNA reads TGTGCCAGTAGTATAGGTAGCAGGGGTGGGACACCCCTCCACTTT. Its translation is CASSIGSRGGTPLHF.

The chain couples TRBV11-2 to TRBJ1-1; no clear D. The CDR3 length is 15 residues. The ends were cut back, 5 bases at V and 0 bases at J, with 13 bases in the middle. Germline CDR1 is SGHAT and CDR2 is FQNNGV. CDR3 coding DNA: TGTGCCAGCAGCCCGTCCCCGAGCATGAACACTGAAGCTTTCTTT. Translation gives CASSPSPSMNTEAFF.

The CDR3 protein is CASGEKKRGGYTF. CDR3 DNA: TGTGCCAGCGGGGAGAAAAAAAGAGGTGGCTACACCTTC. The rearrangement joins TRBV28 to TRBJ1-2, with D uncertain. CDR3 length equals 13 residues. V shed 8 bases and J shed 7 bases, with 17 bases lying between them. From germline, CDR1 is MDHEN and CDR2 SYDVKM.

The rearrangement joins TRBV14 to TRBJ2-3; D not resolved. V lost 6 bases to trimming and J lost 8 bases, with 15 bases between them. The CDR3 totals 13 residues. Germline loops: CDR1 SGHDN, CDR2 FVKESK. The CDR3: CASSKAALLTQYF. In nucleotides, the CDR3 is TGTGCCAGCAGTAAAGCCGCGCTTCTTACGCAGTATTTT.

The chain carries TRBV12-5 and TRBJ2-7, with TRBD1 as a possible D gene (6 bases). With 1 base removed from V and 5 bases from J, the gap between germline ends came to 9 bases. The CDR3 extends over 13 amino acids. Germline V gene sequence: CDR1 LGHNT, CDR2 FRNRAP. The CDR3 DNA sequence: TGTGCTAGTGGTTTGGACAGGGTACACGAGCAGTACTTC. Its translation: CASGLDRVHEQYF.

The chain joins TRBV7-2 to TRBJ1-2; TRBD1 aligns across 7 bases. Germline assignment: CDR1 SGHTA and CDR2 FQGNSA. Losses at the gene ends were 2 bases for V and 6 bases for J; bases not matched to a gene: 9. The CDR3 covers 15 residues. CDR3 bases: TGTGCCAGCAGCTTAATCGGCGCAGGGGGTAATGGCTACACCTTC. Its protein is CASSLIGAGGNGYTF. Variable domain in full (rest from reference TRBV7-2 and TRBJ1-2): GAGVSQSPSNKVTEKGKDVELRCDPISGHTALYWYRQSLGQGLEFLIYFQGNSAPDKSGLPSDRFSAERTGGSVSTLTIQRTQQEDSAVYLCASSLIGAGGNGYTFGSGTRLTVV.

The table lists this clone with a count of one. The chain uses TRBV19 and TRBJ1-1, with D hard to call. Germline CDR1 is LNHDA and CDR2 is SQIVND (reference sequence). With 6 bases removed from V and 3 bases from J, the gap between germline ends came to 14 bases. The CDR3 consists of 14 residues. The CDR3 sequence: CASRVTVGDTEAFF. DNA of the CDR3: TGTGCCAGTAGGGTAACGGTCGGGGACACTGAAGCTTTCTTT.

The V and J genes are TRBV5-6 and TRBJ1-6; weak D call: TRBD1 (5 bases). The V end lost 4 bases, the J end lost 9 bases, and 14 bases lay between the germline ends. This CDR3 comprises 14 residues. Germline V gene lookup returns CDR1 SGHDT and CDR2 YYEEEE. CDR3 nucleotides: TGTGCCAGCAGCCCCGGGGGTCAAGGTTCACCCCTCCACTTT. This encodes CASSPGGQGSPLHF.

This clone showed up just once. The V gene is TRBV28, the J gene TRBJ1-2, with D uncertain. Germline lookup yields CDR1 MDHEN and CDR2 SYDVKM. The germline V and J ends were trimmed by 3 bases and 3 bases, with 8 bases remaining between them. The CDR3 is 13 amino acids. The CDR3 loop is CASSFSTHYGYTF. The DNA for the CDR3 is TGTGCCAGCAGTTTTTCCACTCACTATGGCTACACCTTC.

CDR3 nucleotides: TGTGCCAGCTCACCGGTTAGTGTCACAGATACGCAGTATTTT. This codes for CASSPVSVTDTQYF. V and J are TRBV18 and TRBJ2-3; D unresolved. CDR3 length: 14 amino acids. Trimming stripped 3 bases from V and 2 bases from J, with 9 bases between. The V gene's germline CDR1 is KGHSH and CDR2 LQKENI.

This chain joins TRBV2 and TRBJ2-5, with 10 bases that match TRBD2. The V and J ends lost 8 bases and 5 bases, in that order; junction bases with no gene match: 11. The CDR3 extends over 15 amino acids. Per the germline V gene, CDR1 is SNHLY and CDR2 is FYNNEI. In DNA, the CDR3 is TGTGCCAGCGGGGCTAGCGGGGGACCGGGGGAGACCCAGTACTTC. Translating it yields CASGASGGPGETQYF.

In this sample, this clone turned up a few times. In DNA form, the CDR3 reads TGTGCCAGCAGTCTTGAGGCAGGGTGGAGACAGCCCCAGCATTTT. Residues: CASSLEAGWRQPQHF. The genes are TRBV7-6 and TRBJ1-5; TRBD1 is a possible D gene (5 bases). The CDR3 runs to 15 residues. Germline-derived CDR1 and CDR2 are SGHVS and FNYEAQ. V lost 6 bases and J 7 bases, leaving 19 bases between the germline ends.

This clone appeared a single time. The rearrangement links TRBV5-8 to TRBJ1-5; D uncertain. Germline V gene lookup returns CDR1 SGHTS and CDR2 YDEGEE. Between the trimmed V and J ends, which lost 2 bases and 0 bases, there was a span of 3 bases. The CDR3 consists of 13 residues. The CDR3 spells CASSFGSNQPQHF. CDR3 in DNA: TGTGCCAGCAGCTTCGGTAGCAATCAGCCCCAGCATTTT.

The chain combines TRBV6-1 with TRBJ2-6, with a weak D call TRBD2 (5 bases). This CDR3 comprises 18 residues. Trimming took off 4 bases at V and 2 bases at J, with 18 bases between the two ends. CDR1 MNHNS and CDR2 SASEGT come from the germline V gene. CDR3 in DNA: TGTGCCAGCAGTGTGACTGTTGCTCGGGGTGCTGGGGCCAACGTCCTGACTTTC. Its protein product is CASSVTVARGAGANVLTF.

The rearrangement uses TRBV25-1 and TRBJ1-5; D call uncertain. Trimming shortened V by 5 bases and J by 2 bases, and 10 bases separated the two germline ends. The CDR3 has 14 residues. From germline, CDR1 is MGHDK and CDR2 SYGVNS. Here the CDR3 reads CASSTSGRNQPQHF. CDR3 nucleotides: TGTGCCAGCAGTACCAGTGGGCGCAATCAGCCCCAGCATTTT.

This sequence joins TRBV10-3 and TRBJ1-1; 8 bases are shared with TRBD1. This CDR3 is built from 15 residues. Germline V gene lookup returns CDR1 ENHRY and CDR2 SYGVKD. V shed 3 bases, J shed 5 bases, and the junction held 8 bases outside the gene matches. CDR3 amino acids: CAISENQGAGTEAFF. CDR3 in DNA: TGTGCCATCAGTGAAAATCAGGGGGCGGGAACTGAAGCTTTCTTT.

The chain carries TRBV21-1 and TRBJ2-1; TRBD2 is the table's D call and was not checked against the DNA. TRBV21-1 is designated a pseudogene. This CDR3 has 16 amino acids. CDR3 in DNA: TGTGCCAGCAGCAAAGTACTAGCGGGAGTGGGGAATGAGCAGTTCTTC. This gives the protein CASSKVLAGVGNEQFF.

J is TRBJ2-7 and V is TRBV19, with D perhaps matching TRBD1 (5 bases). The CDR3 runs 13 residues. Germline V gene lookup returns CDR1 LNHDA and CDR2 SQIVND (reference sequence). Trimming shortened V by 5 bases and J by 2 bases, and 10 bases separated the two germline ends. CDR3 protein: CASSSTGTYEQYF. Here the CDR3 DNA reads TGTGCCAGTAGTTCAACAGGAACCTACGAGCAGTACTTC.

The chain recombines TRBV29-1 with TRBJ1-3; 8 bases agree with TRBD1. Germline trimming cut 8 bases from V and 2 bases from J; bases unmatched to any gene: 5. Germline V gene lookup returns CDR1 SQVTM and CDR2 ANQGSEA. The CDR3 runs 13 residues. Here the CDR3 reads CSTTGGTGNTIYF. CDR3 coding DNA: TGCAGCACCACAGGGGGTACTGGAAACACCATATATTTT.

This clone was seen a few times. The sample has other DNA sequences that encode this CDR3 too. The V call is TRBV7-9, the J call TRBJ1-1; D is perhaps TRBD1 (6 bases). This CDR3 has 14 amino acids. V was clipped by 1 base and J by 1 base, with 7 bases between them. Germline values: CDR1 SEHNR, CDR2 FQNEAQ (reference sequence). DNA of the CDR3: TGTGCCAGCAGCTTAGTACAGGGGAACACTGAAGCTTTCTTT. It encodes CASSLVQGNTEAFF. The full variable domain, completed using reference TRBV7-9 and TRBJ1-1, is DTGVSQNPRHKITKRGQNVTFRCDPISEHNRLYWYRQTLGQGPEFLTYFQNEAQLEKSRLLSDRFSAERPKGSFSTLEIQRTEQGDSAMYLCASSLVQGNTEAFFGQGTRLTVV.

The J gene is TRBJ2-7, the V gene TRBV6-2 or TRBV6-3; possibly TRBD2 for D (6 bases). Germline-derived CDR1 and CDR2 are MNHEY and SVGEGT. The CDR3 loop spans 14 amino acids. Trimming took 3 bases from V and 5 from J, leaving 14 bases between them. CDR3 bases: TGTGCCAGCAGTTATAGCTCGGCGGGAAACGAGCAGTACTTC. Protein product: CASSYSSAGNEQYF.